This T cell receptor beta chain was documented in a study of prognosis after radiotherapy for stage I lung cancer. General study points: Usage of TRBV and TRBJ genes reportedly differed between metastatic and non-metastatic patients.

Trimming removed 0 bases from V and 2 bases from J; junction bases left unmatched: 3. CDR1 is SGHTA and CDR2 is FQGNSA in the germline V gene. The CDR3 is 15 amino acids. This clonotype was detected many times. Its antigen is undetermined. Two-round multiplex PCR on genomic DNA was the method by which TCR beta CDR3 was amplified. First-round PCR employed TRBV- and TRBJ-specific primers for each gene. TCRdb itself ran the multiplex PCR reads through MiXCR, one entry per CDR3 protein. The sample has about 26,000 distinct CDR3 sequences, roughly 41% seen once. The chain is built from TRBV7-2 and TRBJ2-5; 7 bases align to TRBD1. Specimen: PBMCs, collected before or after stereotactic body radiation therapy (not recorded which). This TCR came from a donor at least 50 years old with non-small cell lung cancer. Here the CDR3 reads CASSLAQQGQETQYF. The DNA of the CDR3 is TGTGCCAGCAGCTTAGCGCAACAGGGGCAAGAGACCCAGTACTTC.